This T cell receptor (beta chain) was sequenced for a study of regulatory T cells in long-lasting Graves disease. Relying on iRepertoire HTBI primers and Arm-PCR of CDR3 regions, the team built TCR beta libraries. TCRdb independently ran MiXCR on the multiplex PCR reads; one entry per CDR3 protein. The data contain hundreds of thousands of distinct CDR3 sequences, 15% to 20% of them seen just once; the ten biggest clones take up 25% to 30%. Many counts were recorded for this clonotype. The time point is: newly diagnosed GD, antithyroid drugs for less than 3 months. The TCR library was prepared using RNA isolated from PBMCs. The same sample was also used in a study of T cells in Graves' hyperthyroidism and ophthalmopathy.

This TCR derives from a man aged 35 to 55 with Graves disease. The starting material was peripheral blood mononuclear cells (PBMCs), obtained at new diagnosis, from a patient treated with antithyroid drugs.

CDR3 DNA sequence: TGTGCCAGCAGGAGGGGGTCTCCGGGAGAAAAACTGTTTTTT. Its translation is CASRRGSPGEKLFF. V gene TRBV2 combines with J gene TRBJ1-4; D might be TRBD1 (6 bases). The CDR3 is made up of 14 amino acids. The V gene lost 6 bases and the J gene lost 8 bases, with 16 bases spanning the gap. Germline lookup yields CDR1 SNHLY and CDR2 FYNNEI.